The 22 T cell receptor beta chains in this list originate from one sample, sequenced in a study of shared clonotypes between healthy human individuals. Profiled with immunoSEQ multiplex PCR; TCRdb holds only in-frame clones, not every one. In the table there are around 1,000,000 clones, 60% to 80% of which are singletons. The sequencing input was memory CD4+ T cells from PBMCs. The sample's subset: CD45RA-negative fraction. The receptors were gathered from a man aged 18 to 29 in good health. Some clones in this sample may be carry-over from other donors' samples.

The chain employs TRBV5-1 and TRBJ2-6; D is ambiguous. The CDR3 loop spans 17 amino acids. In germline, CDR1 is SGHRS, CDR2 YFSETQ. Trimming pared 3 bases from V and 1 base from J, leaving 14 bases between. CDR3 region: CASSYYSLGSGANVLTF. In DNA form, the CDR3 reads TGCGCCAGCAGCTACTATTCACTCGGTTCTGGGGCCAACGTCCTGACTTTC. Combining the CDR3 with reference TRBV5-1 and TRBJ2-6 gives the whole variable domain KAGVTQTPRYLIKTRGQQVTLSCSPISGHRSVSWYQQTPGQGLQFLFEYFSETQRNKGNFPGRFSGRQFSNSRSEMNVSTLELGDSALYLCASSYYSLGSGANVLTFGAGSRLTVL.

The V gene is TRBV19, the J gene TRBJ1-2; 10 bases fit TRBD1. The CDR3 has 18 amino acids. CDR1 is LNHDA and CDR2 is SQIVND in the germline V gene (reference sequence). Unmatched junction bases numbered 13, after V lost 3 bases and J lost 3 bases. The DNA for the CDR3 is TGTGCCAGTAGTATCGAGACCGGACAGGGGGTTGCGTACTATGGCTACACCTTC. It yields the protein CASSIETGQGVAYYGYTF.

This chain connects TRBV15 to TRBJ1-4; TRBD1 matches at 8 bases. Trimming at V came to 0 bases and at J to 0 bases, leaving 6 bases not matched to a gene. This CDR3 contains 18 residues. Germline CDR1 is LNHNV and CDR2 is YYDKDF (reference sequence). CDR3 sequence reads: CATSRDPGGSSTNEKLFF. CDR3 nucleotide sequence: TGTGCCACCAGCAGAGATCCAGGGGGCTCCTCAACTAATGAAAAACTGTTTTTT.

The chain joins TRBV19 to TRBJ1-1; the match to TRBD1 covers 8 bases. The CDR3 extends over 15 amino acids. V lost 3 bases to trimming and J lost 0 bases; unmatched junction nucleotides: 3. The germline gives CDR1 LNHDA, CDR2 SQIVND (reference sequence). CDR3 bases: TGTGCCAGTAGTATCGCGGGACAGGTGAACACTGAAGCTTTCTTT. Protein product: CASSIAGQVNTEAFF.

The chain joins TRBV10-3 to TRBJ2-2, with 10 positions matching TRBD2. Germline V CDR1 and CDR2: ENHRY, SYGVKD. V trimming: 6 bases; J trimming: 2 bases; junction bases outside the gene matches: 3. The CDR3 is made up of 15 amino acids. This chain's CDR3 is CAIRRLAGNTGELFF. The CDR3 DNA sequence: TGTGCCATCAGGAGACTAGCGGGTAACACCGGGGAGCTGTTTTTT.

Points on this clone: The same CDR3 can be traced to other DNA sequences in this sample. V and J are TRBV28 and TRBJ1-1, with a tentative D call TRBD1 (5 bases). Trimming removed 5 bases from V and 5 bases from J, with 12 bases in between. The CDR3 covers 13 residues. Germline V lookup: CDR1 MDHEN, CDR2 SYDVKM. CDR3 protein: CASSPPGRTEAFF. The DNA for the CDR3 is TGTGCCAGCAGTCCCCCGGGACGGACTGAAGCTTTCTTT.

The V call is TRBV28, the J call TRBJ1-4; D is unclear. Germline CDR1 and CDR2: MDHEN and SYDVKM. Trimming took off 3 bases at V and 7 bases at J, with 15 bases between the two ends. The CDR3 has 15 residues. As DNA, the CDR3 is TGTGCCAGCAGTTTCAACACCCCAGGAGGTGAAAAACTGTTTTTT. It translates to CASSFNTPGGEKLFF.

This clone was counted once. The chain links TRBV19 to TRBJ2-7; perhaps TRBD1 as D (6 bases). The CDR3 runs to 16 residues. V was pared by 5 bases and J by 4 bases, with 21 bases between. Germline V gene sequence: CDR1 LNHDA, CDR2 SQIVND (reference sequence). CDR3: CASSPRLPGHLYEQYF. The CDR3 DNA sequence: TGTGCCAGTAGTCCTAGATTACCGGGACACCTATACGAGCAGTACTTC. Together with reference TRBV19 and TRBJ2-7, the CDR3 gives the full variable domain: DGGITQSPKYLFRKEGQNVTLSCEQNLNHDAMYWYRQDPGQGLRLIYYSQIVNDFQKGDIAEGYSVSREKKESFPLTVTSAQKNPTAFYLCASSPRLPGHLYEQYFGPGTRLTVT.

The V gene is TRBV5-4, the J gene TRBJ2-5; D ambiguous. With 0 bases removed from V and 5 bases from J, the gap between germline ends came to 11 bases. Germline V gene data show CDR1 as SGHNT and CDR2 as YYREEE (reference sequence). This CDR3 region has 14 residues. The CDR3 sequence is CASSLDRVLETQYF. The CDR3 DNA sequence: TGTGCCAGCAGCTTGGATAGGGTATTGGAGACCCAGTACTTC.

Comment on this clone: The same CDR3 arises from other DNA sequences in this sample as well. This sequence joins TRBV5-1 and TRBJ2-1; TRBD2 matches at 7 bases. CDR3 length: 16 amino acids. Germline-derived CDR1 and CDR2 are SGHRS and YFSETQ. The ends lost 0 bases at V and 0 bases at J; junction bases unmatched: 3. The CDR3 region has the DNA TGCGCCAGCAGCTTGGCTGGCGGGAGCTCCTACAATGAGCAGTTCTTC. Translating it yields CASSLAGGSSYNEQFF.

The V and J genes are TRBV5-4 and TRBJ1-4; no clear D. The CDR3 length is 13 residues. CDR1 and CDR2 from the germline V gene are SGHNT and YYREEE (reference sequence). Between the trimmed V and J ends, which lost 4 bases and 8 bases, there was a span of 12 bases. CDR3 in amino acids: CASSLGPQEKLFF. The CDR3 nucleotides are TGTGCCAGCAGCCTCGGACCTCAAGAAAAACTGTTTTTT.

This clone was detected a few times. The chain recombines TRBV19 with TRBJ1-5, with 9 bases identical to TRBD1. Trimming removed 6 bases from V and 6 bases from J; junction bases left unmatched: 6. The CDR3 contains 14 residues. The V gene's germline CDR1 is LNHDA and CDR2 SQIVND (reference sequence). This CDR3 reads CASRRDRVSQPQHF. CDR3 sequence (DNA): TGTGCCAGTAGGCGGGACAGGGTAAGTCAGCCCCAGCATTTT.

V and J are TRBV15 and TRBJ2-1; TRBD1 aligns across 8 bases. The germline CDR1 and CDR2 sequences are LNHNV and YYDKDF (reference sequence). The CDR3 extends over 16 amino acids. After removal of 0 bases from V and 9 bases from J, the junction contained 10 bases not matched to a gene. CDR3 nucleotide sequence: TGTGCCACCAGCAGAGATGCGCAGGGGGCCGGGGTTGAGCAGTTCTTC. It specifies CATSRDAQGAGVEQFF.

As DNA, the CDR3 is TGCAGCGTCACAGTAGGCTTAGGAGAAAAACTGTTTTTT. Protein: CSVTVGLGEKLFF. The chain joins TRBV29-1 to TRBJ1-4; no definite D call. Germline V gene data show CDR1 as SQVTM and CDR2 as ANQGSEA. This CDR3 region has 13 residues. Deletions cut 6 bases from V and 8 bases from J, with 16 bases between.

On this clone itself: Other DNA sequences within the sample encode an identical CDR3. CDR3 loop: CASSLEAGTEAFF. The CDR3 DNA reads TGTGCCAGCAGCTTAGAGGCGGGGACTGAAGCTTTCTTT. V usage is TRBV7-9 and J usage is TRBJ1-1; D is undetermined. The CDR3 is made up of 13 amino acids. V was clipped by 1 base and J by 5 bases, with 8 bases between them. Germline CDR1 reads SEHNR; CDR2 reads FQNEAQ (reference sequence). Full variable domain (outside the CDR3, taken from reference TRBV7-9 and TRBJ1-1): DTGVSQNPRHKITKRGQNVTFRCDPISEHNRLYWYRQTLGQGPEFLTYFQNEAQLEKSRLLSDRFSAERPKGSFSTLEIQRTEQGDSAMYLCASSLEAGTEAFFGQGTRLTVV.

The chain couples TRBV7-9 to TRBJ1-5; D ambiguous. CDR1 and CDR2 from the germline V gene are SEHNR and FQNEAQ (reference sequence). V gave up 2 bases and J gave up 5 bases, with 16 bases separating them. The CDR3 covers 16 residues. CDR3 coding DNA: TGTGCCAGCAGCTTAAGTGGGCGAGGGAGGGATCAGCCCCAGCATTTT. Amino acids: CASSLSGRGRDQPQHF.

The rearrangement joins TRBV30 to TRBJ2-5; D perhaps matches TRBD2 (6 bases). The J call may be faulty, since TRBJ2-7 better matches the DNA end. The CDR3 loop spans 15 amino acids. Germline V gives CDR1 GTSNPN, CDR2 SVGIG (reference sequence). For the CDR3, the DNA is TGTGCCTGGAGTGGGGGCTCCGGGACTTACTACGAGCAGTACTTC. This encodes CAWSGGSGTYYEQYF.

With regard to this clone: This CDR3 is also generated by other DNA sequences in the sample. This chain connects TRBV10-3 to TRBJ1-5; D unresolved. This CDR3 is 12 amino acids long. Per the germline V gene, CDR1 is ENHRY and CDR2 is SYGVKD. V lost 0 bases to trimming and J lost 9 bases, with 6 bases between them. CDR3 region: CAISESGGPQHF. Written as DNA, the CDR3 is TGTGCCATCAGTGAGTCCGGTGGGCCCCAGCATTTT.

This clone showed up just once. The V gene is TRBV4-2, the J gene TRBJ2-1; 9 bases match TRBD1. The length of the CDR3 is 14 residues. V shed 6 bases and J 5 bases; nucleotides not matched to a gene: 5. Germline V lookup: CDR1 LGHNA, CDR2 YNFKEQ. This CDR3 is CASSRQGDDNEQFF. The DNA of the CDR3 is TGTGCCAGCAGTAGACAGGGGGATGACAATGAGCAGTTCTTC.

The chain employs TRBV6-5 and TRBJ2-3; 7 nucleotides match TRBD1. The V gene's germline CDR1 is MNHEY and CDR2 SVGAGI. V was clipped by 5 bases and J by 1 base; unmatched bases: 6. The CDR3 extends over 15 amino acids. For the CDR3, the DNA is TGTGCCAGCAGTAACAGGGGTAGGGGCACAGATACGCAGTATTTT. Protein: CASSNRGRGTDTQYF.

The chain links TRBV27 to TRBJ2-2; D might be TRBD2 (6 bases). The CDR3 consists of 14 residues. Trimming stripped 2 bases from V and 7 bases from J, with 11 bases between. Germline V lookup: CDR1 MNHEY, CDR2 SMNVEV (reference sequence). In DNA, the CDR3 is TGTGCCAGCAGTTTAGGGGGGAAGGGCGGGGAGCTGTTTTTT. It codes for CASSLGGKGGELFF.

The V and J genes are TRBV5-1 and TRBJ2-1; no clear D. Trimming removed 3 bases from V and 9 bases from J, with 16 bases in between. The germline CDR1 and CDR2 sequences are SGHRS and YFSETQ. The CDR3 has 14 residues. CDR3 loop: CASSSRPTTGEQFF. Written as DNA, the CDR3 is TGCGCCAGCAGCTCCCGACCCACTACTGGTGAGCAGTTCTTC. Filled out from reference TRBV5-1 and TRBJ2-1, the complete variable domain reads KAGVTQTPRYLIKTRGQQVTLSCSPISGHRSVSWYQQTPGQGLQFLFEYFSETQRNKGNFPGRFSGRQFSNSRSEMNVSTLELGDSALYLCASSSRPTTGEQFFGPGTRLTVL.